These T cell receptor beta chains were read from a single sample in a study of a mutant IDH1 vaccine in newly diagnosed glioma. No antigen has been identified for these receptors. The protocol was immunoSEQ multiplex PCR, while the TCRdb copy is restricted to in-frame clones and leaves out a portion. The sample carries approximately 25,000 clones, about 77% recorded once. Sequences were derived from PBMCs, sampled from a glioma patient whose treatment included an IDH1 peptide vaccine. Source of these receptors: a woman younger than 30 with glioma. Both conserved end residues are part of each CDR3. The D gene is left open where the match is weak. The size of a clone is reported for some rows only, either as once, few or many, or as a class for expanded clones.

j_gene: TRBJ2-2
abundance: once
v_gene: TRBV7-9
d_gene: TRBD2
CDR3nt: TGTGCCAGCAGCATCTCGGGACTAGCGGGAGGATCGAACACCGGGGAGCTGTTTTTT
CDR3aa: CASSISGLAGGSNTGELFF

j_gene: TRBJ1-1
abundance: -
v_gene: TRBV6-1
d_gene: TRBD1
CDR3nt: TGTGCCAGCAGTGGACAGGGAGCCCTCACTGAAGCTTTCTTT
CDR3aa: CASSGQGALTEAFF

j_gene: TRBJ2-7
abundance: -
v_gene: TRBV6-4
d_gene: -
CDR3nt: TGTGCCAGCCCCCCCCCAGGGACCTACGAGCAGTACTTC
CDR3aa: CASPPPGTYEQYF

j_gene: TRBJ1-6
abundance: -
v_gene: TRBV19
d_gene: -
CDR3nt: TGTGCCAGTAGTATAGGCTCGGTTATTTTGGGTTCACCCCTCCACTTT
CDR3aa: CASSIGSVILGSPLHF

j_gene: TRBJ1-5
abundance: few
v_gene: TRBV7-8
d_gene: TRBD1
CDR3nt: TGTGCCAGCAGCTTAGAGGGGGCATCGCCGCCCCAGCATTTT
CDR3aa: CASSLEGASPPQHF

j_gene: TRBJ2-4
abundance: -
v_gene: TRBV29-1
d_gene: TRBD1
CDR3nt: TGCAGCGTTGAGGACAGGGTGGCAAACATTCAGTACTTC
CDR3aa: CSVEDRVANIQYF

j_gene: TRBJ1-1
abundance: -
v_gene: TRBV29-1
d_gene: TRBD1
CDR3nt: TGCAGCGTAAAGACAGGGGGATTCGGCACTGAAGCTTTCTTT
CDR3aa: CSVKTGGFGTEAFF

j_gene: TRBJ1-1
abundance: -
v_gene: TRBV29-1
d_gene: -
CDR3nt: TGCAGCGTTTCACAGGGATCGGCTGAAGCTTTCTTT
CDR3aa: CSVSQGSAEAFF

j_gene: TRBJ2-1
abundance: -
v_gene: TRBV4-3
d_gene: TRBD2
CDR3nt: TGCGCCAGCAGCCAAGATCTTTCGACTAGCGGGAGGGTTGCGAATGAGCAGTTCTTC
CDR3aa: CASSQDLSTSGRVANEQFF

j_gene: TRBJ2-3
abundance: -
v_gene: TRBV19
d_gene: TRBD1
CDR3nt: TGTGCCAGTACCGACCGTCTAGACAGGGCCGGGAGCACAGATACGCAGTATTTT
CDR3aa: CASTDRLDRAGSTDTQYF

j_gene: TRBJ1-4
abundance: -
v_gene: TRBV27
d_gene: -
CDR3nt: TGTGCCAGCAAATCAGAACCCGGGACTCGAATACTGTTTTTT
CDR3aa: CASKSEPGTRILFF

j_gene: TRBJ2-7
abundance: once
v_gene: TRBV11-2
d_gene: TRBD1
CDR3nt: TGTGCCAGCAGCTTTTTGGGACAGGCTCTAGACGAGCAGTACTTC
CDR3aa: CASSFLGQALDEQYF

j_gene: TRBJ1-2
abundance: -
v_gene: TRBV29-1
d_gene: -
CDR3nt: TGCAGCGTTGAAAGGCAGGGGATCATCAATGGCTACACCTTC
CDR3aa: CSVERQGIINGYTF

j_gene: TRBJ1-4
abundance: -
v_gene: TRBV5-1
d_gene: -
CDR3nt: TGCGCCAGCAGCTTTGGGGGGGGACACTCTAATGAAAAACTGTTTTTT
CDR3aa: CASSFGGGHSNEKLFF

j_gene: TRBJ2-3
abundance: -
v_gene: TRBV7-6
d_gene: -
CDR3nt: TGTGCCAGCAGCTTAGGGCAGGGACACACAGATACGCAGTATTTT
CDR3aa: CASSLGQGHTDTQYF

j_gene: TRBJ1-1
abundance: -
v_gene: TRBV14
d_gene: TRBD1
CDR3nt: TGTGCCAGCCCAAACCTCCCGTCAAATAGGGAACAGGGGAGAAAGAACACTGAAGCTTTCTTT
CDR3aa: CASPNLPSNREQGRKNTEAFF

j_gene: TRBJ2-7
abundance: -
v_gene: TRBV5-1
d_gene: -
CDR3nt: TGCGCCAGCAGCGGGGGAGCGGCGACCTACGAGCAGTACTTC
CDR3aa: CASSGGAATYEQYF

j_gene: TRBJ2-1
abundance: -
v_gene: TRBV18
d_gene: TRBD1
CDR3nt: TGTGCCAGCTCACCTGCAGACAGGGTGGGCAATGAGCAGTTCTTC
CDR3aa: CASSPADRVGNEQFF

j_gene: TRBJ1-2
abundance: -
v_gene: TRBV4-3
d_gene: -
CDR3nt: TGCGCCAGCAGCCCAGCAGTTGAAGGGGCTAACTATGGCTACACCTTC
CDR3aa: CASSPAVEGANYGYTF

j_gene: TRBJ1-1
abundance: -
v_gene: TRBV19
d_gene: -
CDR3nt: TGTGCCAGTAGTATATCGTCGACCTCGGGCTTGGCTTTCTTT
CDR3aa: CASSISSTSGLAFF

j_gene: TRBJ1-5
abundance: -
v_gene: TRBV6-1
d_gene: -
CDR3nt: TGTGCCAGCAGTCAAGATTTCGGGTTGAGCAATCAGCCCCAGCATTTT
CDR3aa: CASSQDFGLSNQPQHF

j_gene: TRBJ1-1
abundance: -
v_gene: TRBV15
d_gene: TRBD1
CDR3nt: TGTGCCACCAGCAGAGCGGACAGGAATGAAGCTTTCTTT
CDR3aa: CATSRADRNEAFF

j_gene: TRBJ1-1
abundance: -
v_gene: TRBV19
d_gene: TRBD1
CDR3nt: TGTGCCAGTAGTATAGGACAGGGGGCCACTGAAGCTTTCTTT
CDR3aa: CASSIGQGATEAFF

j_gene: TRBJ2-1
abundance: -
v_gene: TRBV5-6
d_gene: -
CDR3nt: TGTGCCAGCAGCTTGCTTGGAGGGTACTCCTACAATGAGCAGTTCTTC
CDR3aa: CASSLLGGYSYNEQFF

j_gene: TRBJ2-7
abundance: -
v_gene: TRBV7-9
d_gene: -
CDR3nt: TGTGCCAGCAGCCATGTGGGCCGGTACTCCTACGAGCAGTACTTC
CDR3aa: CASSHVGRYSYEQYF

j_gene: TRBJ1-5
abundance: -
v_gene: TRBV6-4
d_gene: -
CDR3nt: TGTGCCAGCAGTGATTCCGGGGAAAATCAGCCCCAGCATTTT
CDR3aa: CASSDSGENQPQHF

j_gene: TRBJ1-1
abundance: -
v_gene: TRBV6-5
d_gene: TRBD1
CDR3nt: TGTGCCAGCAGTTCCGAGACAGGGATGGCTTTCTTT
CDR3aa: CASSSETGMAFF

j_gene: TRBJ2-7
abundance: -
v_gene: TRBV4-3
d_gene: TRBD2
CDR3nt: TGCGCCAGCAGCCAGGGACTAGCGGGAGGGGAGCAGTACTTC
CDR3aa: CASSQGLAGGEQYF

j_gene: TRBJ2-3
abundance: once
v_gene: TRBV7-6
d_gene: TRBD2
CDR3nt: TGTGCCAGCAGCTTCCAGAGCGGGGGCCGTACAGATACGCAGTATTTT
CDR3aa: CASSFQSGGRTDTQYF

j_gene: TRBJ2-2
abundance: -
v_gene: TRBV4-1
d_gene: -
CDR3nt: TGCGCCAGCAGCCATTTCATCCGGGACGACACCGGGGAGCTGTTTTTT
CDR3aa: CASSHFIRDDTGELFF

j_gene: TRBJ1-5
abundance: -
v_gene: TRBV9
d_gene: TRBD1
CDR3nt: TGTGCCAGCAGCCCTACAGGGGGCATTGATCAGCCCCAGCATTTT
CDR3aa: CASSPTGGIDQPQHF

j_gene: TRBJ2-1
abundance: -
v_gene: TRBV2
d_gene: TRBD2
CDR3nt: TGTGCCAGTTTAAGCGGGAGGGCCTACAATGAGCAGTTCTTC
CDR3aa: CASLSGRAYNEQFF

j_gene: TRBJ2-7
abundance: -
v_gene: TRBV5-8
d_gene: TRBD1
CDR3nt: TGTGCCAGCAGCTTGTCCTCGGACAGGGGTAGGGAGCAGTACTTC
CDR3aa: CASSLSSDRGREQYF

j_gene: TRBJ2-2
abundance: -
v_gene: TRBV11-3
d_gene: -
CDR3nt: TGTGCCAGCAGCTCTAGGGGGGGGGTCGCGAACACCGGGGAGCTGTTTTTT
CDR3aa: CASSSRGGVANTGELFF

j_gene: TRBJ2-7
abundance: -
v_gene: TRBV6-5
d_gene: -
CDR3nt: TGTGCCAGCAGTCAACAGGGACTCTACGAGCAGTACTTC
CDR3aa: CASSQQGLYEQYF

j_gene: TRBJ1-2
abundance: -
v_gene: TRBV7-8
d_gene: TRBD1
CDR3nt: TGTGCCAGCAGCTCGTTAGGGACAGGGATTATCTATGGCTACACCTTC
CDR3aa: CASSSLGTGIIYGYTF

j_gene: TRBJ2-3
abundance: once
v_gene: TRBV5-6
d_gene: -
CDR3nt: TGTGCCAGCAGCTCTGTCGGGACCGTATTGACTGATACGCAGTATTTT
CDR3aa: CASSSVGTVLTDTQYF

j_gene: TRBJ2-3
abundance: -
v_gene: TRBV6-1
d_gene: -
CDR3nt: TGTGCCAGCAGGGTGGGTGGAGCTAGCACAGATACGCAGTATTTT
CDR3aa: CASRVGGASTDTQYF

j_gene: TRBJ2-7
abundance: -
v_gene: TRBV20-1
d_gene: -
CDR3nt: TGCAGTGCTCTGCTGGGTTACGAGCAGTACTTC
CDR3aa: CSALLGYEQYF

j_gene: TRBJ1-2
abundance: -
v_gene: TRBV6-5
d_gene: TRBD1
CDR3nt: TGTGCCAGCAGTTTACAGGGGGGTTATCAGACCTTC
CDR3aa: CASSLQGGYQTF

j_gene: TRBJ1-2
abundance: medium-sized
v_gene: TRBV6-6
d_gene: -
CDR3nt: TGTGCCAGCAGTTTATCAGGGAAGCATGGCTACACCTTC
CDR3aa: CASSLSGKHGYTF

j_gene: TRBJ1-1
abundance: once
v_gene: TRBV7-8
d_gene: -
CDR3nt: TGTGCCAGCAGCGAAAGGACACTGGGGAACACTGAAGCTTTCTTT
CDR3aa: CASSERTLGNTEAFF

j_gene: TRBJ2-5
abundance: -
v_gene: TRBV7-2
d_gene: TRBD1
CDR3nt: TGTGCCAGCAACAAGGGGGCTGGAGAGACCCAGTACTTC
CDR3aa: CASNKGAGETQYF

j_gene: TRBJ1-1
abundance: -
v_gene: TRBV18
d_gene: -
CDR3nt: TGTGCCAGCTCACCAAATGTTGGTCAGTCTGAAGCTTTCTTT
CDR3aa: CASSPNVGQSEAFF